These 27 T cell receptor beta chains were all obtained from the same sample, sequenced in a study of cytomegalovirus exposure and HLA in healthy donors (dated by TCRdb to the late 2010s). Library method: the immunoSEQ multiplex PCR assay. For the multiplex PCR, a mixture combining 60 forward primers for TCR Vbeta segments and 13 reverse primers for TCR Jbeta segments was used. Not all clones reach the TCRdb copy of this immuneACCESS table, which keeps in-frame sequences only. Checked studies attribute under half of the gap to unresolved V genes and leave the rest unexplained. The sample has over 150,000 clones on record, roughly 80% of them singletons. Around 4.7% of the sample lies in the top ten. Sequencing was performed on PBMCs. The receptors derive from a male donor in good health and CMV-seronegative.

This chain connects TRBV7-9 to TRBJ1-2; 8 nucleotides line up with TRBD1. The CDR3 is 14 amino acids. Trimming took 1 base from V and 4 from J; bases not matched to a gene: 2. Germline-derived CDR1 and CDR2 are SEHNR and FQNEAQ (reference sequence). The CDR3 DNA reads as TGTGCCAGCAGCTTAGTAGGACAGGGCTATGGCTACACCTTC. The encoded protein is CASSLVGQGYGYTF.

The CDR3 region is CASSYKRGGNEQFF. The CDR3 DNA reads as TGTGCCAGCAGTTACAAGCGGGGGGGCAATGAGCAGTTCTTC. The chain uses TRBV6-6 and TRBJ2-1, with TRBD2 matching 10 bases. The junction had 1 base not matched to a gene; V was cut back by 2 bases and J by 6 bases. The V gene's germline CDR1 is MNHNY and CDR2 SVGAGI (reference sequence). CDR3 size: 14 residues.

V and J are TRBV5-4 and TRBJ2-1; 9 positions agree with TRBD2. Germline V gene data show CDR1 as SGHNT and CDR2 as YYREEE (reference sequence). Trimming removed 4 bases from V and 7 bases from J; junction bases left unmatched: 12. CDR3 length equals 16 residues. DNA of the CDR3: TGTGCCAGCAGCCGGAGCGCGCGGGGGGGCGTAAATGAGCAGTTCTTC. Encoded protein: CASSRSARGGVNEQFF.

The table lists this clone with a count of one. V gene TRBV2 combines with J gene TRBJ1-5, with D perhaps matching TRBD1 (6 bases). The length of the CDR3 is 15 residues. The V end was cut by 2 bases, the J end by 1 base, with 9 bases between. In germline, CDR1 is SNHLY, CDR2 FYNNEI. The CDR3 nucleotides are TGTGCCAGCAGTGAAAGGACAGCGAGCAATCAGCCCCAGCATTTT. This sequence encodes CASSERTASNQPQHF. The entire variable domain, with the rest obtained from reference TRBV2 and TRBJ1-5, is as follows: EPEVTQTPSHQVTQMGQEVILRCVPISNHLYFYWYRQILGQKVEFLVSFYNNEISEKSEIFDDQFSVERPDGSNFTLKIRSTKLEDSAMYFCASSERTASNQPQHFGDGTRLSIL.

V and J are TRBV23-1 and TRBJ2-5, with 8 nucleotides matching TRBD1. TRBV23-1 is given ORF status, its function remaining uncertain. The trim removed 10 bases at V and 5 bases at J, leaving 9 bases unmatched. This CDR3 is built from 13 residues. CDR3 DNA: TGCGCCACCCCACAGGGGGGCGGGGAGACCCAGTACTTC. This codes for CATPQGGGETQYF.

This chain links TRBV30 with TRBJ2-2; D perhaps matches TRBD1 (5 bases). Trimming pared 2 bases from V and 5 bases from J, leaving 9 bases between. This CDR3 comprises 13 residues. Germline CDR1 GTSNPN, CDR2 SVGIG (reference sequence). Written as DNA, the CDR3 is TGTGCCTGGAGTCCAGGGTTGACCGGGGAGCTGTTTTTT. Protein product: CAWSPGLTGELFF.

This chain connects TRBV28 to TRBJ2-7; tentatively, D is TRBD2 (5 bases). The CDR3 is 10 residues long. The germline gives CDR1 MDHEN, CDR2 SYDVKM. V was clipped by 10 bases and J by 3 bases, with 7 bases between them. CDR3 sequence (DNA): TGTGCCACCCGGGACTACGAGCAGTACTTC. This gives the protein CATRDYEQYF.

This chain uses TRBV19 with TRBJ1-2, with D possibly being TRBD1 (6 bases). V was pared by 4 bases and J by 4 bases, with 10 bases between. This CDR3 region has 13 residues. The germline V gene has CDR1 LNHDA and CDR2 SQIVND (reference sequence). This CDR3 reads CASSTGQFYGYTF. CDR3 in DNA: TGTGCCAGTAGTACCGGACAGTTCTATGGCTACACCTTC.

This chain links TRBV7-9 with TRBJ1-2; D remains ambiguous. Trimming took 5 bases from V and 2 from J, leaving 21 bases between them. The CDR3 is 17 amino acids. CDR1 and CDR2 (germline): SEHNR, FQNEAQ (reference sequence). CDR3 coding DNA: TGTGCCAGCAGCCCCCTACCGTCCGGAGGGAGGAACTATGGCTACACCTTC. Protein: CASSPLPSGGRNYGYTF. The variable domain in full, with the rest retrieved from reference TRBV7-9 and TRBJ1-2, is DTGVSQNPRHKITKRGQNVTFRCDPISEHNRLYWYRQTLGQGPEFLTYFQNEAQLEKSRLLSDRFSAERPKGSFSTLEIQRTEQGDSAMYLCASSPLPSGGRNYGYTFGSGTRLTVV.

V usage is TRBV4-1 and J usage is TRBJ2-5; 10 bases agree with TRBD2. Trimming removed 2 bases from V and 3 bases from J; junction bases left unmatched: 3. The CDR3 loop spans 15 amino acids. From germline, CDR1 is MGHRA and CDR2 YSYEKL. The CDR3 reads CASSQFGLAEETQYF. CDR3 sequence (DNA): TGCGCCAGCAGCCAATTCGGACTAGCGGAAGAGACCCAGTACTTC.

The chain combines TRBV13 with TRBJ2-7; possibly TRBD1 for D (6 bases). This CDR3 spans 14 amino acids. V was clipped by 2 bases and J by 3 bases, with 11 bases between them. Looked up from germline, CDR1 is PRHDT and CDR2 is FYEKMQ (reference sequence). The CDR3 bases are TGTGCCAGCAGCTTAATGGCAGGGGTCTACGAGCAGTACTTC. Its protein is CASSLMAGVYEQYF. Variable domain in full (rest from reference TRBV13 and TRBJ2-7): AAGVIQSPRHLIKEKRETATLKCYPIPRHDTVYWYQQGPGQDPQFLISFYEKMQSDKGSIPDRFSAQQFSDYHSELNMSSLELGDSALYFCASSLMAGVYEQYFGPGTRLTVT.

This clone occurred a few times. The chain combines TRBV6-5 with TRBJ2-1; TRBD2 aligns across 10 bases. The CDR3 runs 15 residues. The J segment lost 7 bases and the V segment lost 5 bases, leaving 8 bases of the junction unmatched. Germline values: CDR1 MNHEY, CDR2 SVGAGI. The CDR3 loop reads CASSALAGEHNEQFF. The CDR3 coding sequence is TGTGCCAGCAGTGCCCTAGCGGGAGAACATAATGAGCAGTTCTTC.

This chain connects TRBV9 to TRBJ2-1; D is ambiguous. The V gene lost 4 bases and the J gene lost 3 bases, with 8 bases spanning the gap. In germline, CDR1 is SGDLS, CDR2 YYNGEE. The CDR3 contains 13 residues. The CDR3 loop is CASSSPGYNEQFF. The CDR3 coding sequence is TGTGCCAGCAGCAGCCCCGGCTACAATGAGCAGTTCTTC.

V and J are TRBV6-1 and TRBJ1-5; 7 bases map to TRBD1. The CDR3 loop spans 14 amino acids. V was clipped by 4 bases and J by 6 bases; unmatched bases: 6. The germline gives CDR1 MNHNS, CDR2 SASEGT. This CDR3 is CASSGLQGSQPQHF. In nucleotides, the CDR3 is TGTGCCAGCAGTGGTTTACAGGGGAGTCAGCCCCAGCATTTT.

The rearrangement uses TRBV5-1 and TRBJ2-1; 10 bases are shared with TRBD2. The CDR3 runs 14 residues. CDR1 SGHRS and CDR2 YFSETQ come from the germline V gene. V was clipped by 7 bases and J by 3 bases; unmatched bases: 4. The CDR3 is CASRGLAVYNEQFF. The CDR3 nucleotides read TGCGCCAGCCGAGGACTAGCGGTCTACAATGAGCAGTTCTTC.

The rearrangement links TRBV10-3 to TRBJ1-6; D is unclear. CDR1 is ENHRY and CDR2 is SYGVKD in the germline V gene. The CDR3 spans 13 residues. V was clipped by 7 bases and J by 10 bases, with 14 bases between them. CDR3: CAITEQVLSPLHF. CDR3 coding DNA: TGTGCCATCACCGAGCAGGTCCTCTCACCCCTCCACTTT.

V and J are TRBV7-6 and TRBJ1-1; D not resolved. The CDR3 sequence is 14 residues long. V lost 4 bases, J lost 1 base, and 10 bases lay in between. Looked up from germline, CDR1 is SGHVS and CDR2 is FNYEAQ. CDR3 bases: TGTGCCAGCAGCTCCGGACTTGGGAACACTGAAGCTTTCTTT. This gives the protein CASSSGLGNTEAFF.

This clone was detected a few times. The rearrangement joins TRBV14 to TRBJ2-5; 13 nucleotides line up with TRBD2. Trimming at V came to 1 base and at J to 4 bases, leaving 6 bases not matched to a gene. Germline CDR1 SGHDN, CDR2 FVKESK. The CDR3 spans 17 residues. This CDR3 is CASSQVKGLAGLETQYF. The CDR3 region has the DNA TGTGCCAGCAGCCAAGTCAAGGGACTAGCGGGGTTAGAGACCCAGTACTTC. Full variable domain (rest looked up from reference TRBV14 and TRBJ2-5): EAGVTQFPSHSVIEKGQTVTLRCDPISGHDNLYWYRRVMGKEIKFLLHFVKESKQDESGMPNNRFLAERTGGTYSTLKVQPAELEDSGVYFCASSQVKGLAGLETQYFGPGTRLLVL.

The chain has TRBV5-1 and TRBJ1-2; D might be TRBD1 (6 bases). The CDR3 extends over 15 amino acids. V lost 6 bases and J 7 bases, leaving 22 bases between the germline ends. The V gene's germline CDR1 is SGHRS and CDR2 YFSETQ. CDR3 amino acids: CASTITAGGGGGYTF. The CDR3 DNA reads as TGCGCCAGCACCATAACCGCTGGGGGCGGGGGTGGCTACACCTTC. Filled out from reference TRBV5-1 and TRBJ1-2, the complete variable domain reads KAGVTQTPRYLIKTRGQQVTLSCSPISGHRSVSWYQQTPGQGLQFLFEYFSETQRNKGNFPGRFSGRQFSNSRSEMNVSTLELGDSALYLCASTITAGGGGGYTFGSGTRLTVV.

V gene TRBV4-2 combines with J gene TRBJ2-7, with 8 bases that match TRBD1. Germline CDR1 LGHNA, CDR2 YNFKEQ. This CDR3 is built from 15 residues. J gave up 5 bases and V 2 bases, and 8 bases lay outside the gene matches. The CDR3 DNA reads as TGTGCCAGCAGCCAATCTCCGGGACAGGTCGACGAGCAGTACTTC. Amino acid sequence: CASSQSPGQVDEQYF.

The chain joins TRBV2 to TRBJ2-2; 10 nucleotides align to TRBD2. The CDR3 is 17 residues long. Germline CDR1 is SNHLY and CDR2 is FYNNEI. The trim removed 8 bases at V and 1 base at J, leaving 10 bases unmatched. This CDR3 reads CASENPGLARNTGELFF. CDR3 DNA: TGTGCCAGCGAAAACCCGGGACTAGCGAGGAACACCGGGGAGCTGTTTTTT.

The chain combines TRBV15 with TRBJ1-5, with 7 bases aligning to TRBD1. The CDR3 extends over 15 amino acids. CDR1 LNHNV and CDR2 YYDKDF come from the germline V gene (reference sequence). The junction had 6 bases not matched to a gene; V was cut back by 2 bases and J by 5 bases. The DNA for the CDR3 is TGTGCCACCAGCAGAAGACAGGGTCACGATCAGCCCCAGCATTTT. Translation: CATSRRQGHDQPQHF.

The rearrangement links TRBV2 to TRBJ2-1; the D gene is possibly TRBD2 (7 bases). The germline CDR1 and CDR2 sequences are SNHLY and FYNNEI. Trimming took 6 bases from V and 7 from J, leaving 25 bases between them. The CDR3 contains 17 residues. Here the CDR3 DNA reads TGTGCCAGCAGACAGGGAAGACTAGCCCCAAAGGAAAATGAGCAGTTCTTC. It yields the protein CASRQGRLAPKENEQFF. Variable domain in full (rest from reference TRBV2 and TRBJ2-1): EPEVTQTPSHQVTQMGQEVILRCVPISNHLYFYWYRQILGQKVEFLVSFYNNEISEKSEIFDDQFSVERPDGSNFTLKIRSTKLEDSAMYFCASRQGRLAPKENEQFFGPGTRLTVL.

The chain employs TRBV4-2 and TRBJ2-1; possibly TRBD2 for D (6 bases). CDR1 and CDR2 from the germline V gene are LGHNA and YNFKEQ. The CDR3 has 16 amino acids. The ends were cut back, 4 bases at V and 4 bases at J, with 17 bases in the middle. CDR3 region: CASSPGGTPRYNEQFF. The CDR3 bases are TGTGCCAGCAGCCCCGGGGGTACTCCCCGATACAATGAGCAGTTCTTC.

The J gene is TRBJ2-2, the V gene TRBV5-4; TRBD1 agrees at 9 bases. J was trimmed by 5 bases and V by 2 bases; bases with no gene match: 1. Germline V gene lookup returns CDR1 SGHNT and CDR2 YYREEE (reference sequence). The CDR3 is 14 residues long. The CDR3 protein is CASSFDRGTGELFF. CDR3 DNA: TGTGCCAGCAGCTTCGACAGGGGGACCGGGGAGCTGTTTTTT.

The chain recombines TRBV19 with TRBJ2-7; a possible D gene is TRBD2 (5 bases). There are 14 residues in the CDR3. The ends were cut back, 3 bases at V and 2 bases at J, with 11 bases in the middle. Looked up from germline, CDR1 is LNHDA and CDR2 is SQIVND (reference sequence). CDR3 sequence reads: CASSMGLGAYEQYF. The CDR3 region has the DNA TGTGCCAGTAGTATGGGTCTGGGAGCCTACGAGCAGTACTTC.

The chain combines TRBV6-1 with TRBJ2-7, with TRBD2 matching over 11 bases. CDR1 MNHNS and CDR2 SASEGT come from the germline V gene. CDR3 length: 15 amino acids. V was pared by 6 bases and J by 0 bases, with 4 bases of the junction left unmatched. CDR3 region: CASRVTSGDSYEQYF. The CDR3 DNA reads TGTGCCAGCAGGGTGACTAGCGGGGACTCCTACGAGCAGTACTTC.